This T cell receptor beta chain was retrieved from a study of early stage breast cancer tumors. About the study: About 70% of the 16 invasive tumors were ER+, PR+ and HER2-. Each sample averaged around 9.2-fold read coverage.

To note about this clone: The antigen remains unidentified.

Using immunoSEQ multiplex PCR, the repertoire was profiled, and TCRdb retains in-frame clones only, with some absent. The sample yields approximately 39,000 clones, 74% seen once. General observations from the study: Commonly generated sequences made up most enriched TCRB sequences shared between patients. Blood repertoires resembled normal breast more than tumor.

Germline values: CDR1 SGHDT, CDR2 YYEEEE. V lost 2 bases and J lost 6, with 8 bases in between. The CDR3 length is 12 residues. The sequenced sample consisted of blood. The chain uses TRBV5-6 and TRBJ2-5; no clear D gene. This receptor was obtained from a person aged 55-75 years with breast cancer. Here the CDR3 DNA reads TGTGCCAGCAGCTTACCAACCCAGACCCAGTACTTC. Its protein is CASSLPTQTQYF.